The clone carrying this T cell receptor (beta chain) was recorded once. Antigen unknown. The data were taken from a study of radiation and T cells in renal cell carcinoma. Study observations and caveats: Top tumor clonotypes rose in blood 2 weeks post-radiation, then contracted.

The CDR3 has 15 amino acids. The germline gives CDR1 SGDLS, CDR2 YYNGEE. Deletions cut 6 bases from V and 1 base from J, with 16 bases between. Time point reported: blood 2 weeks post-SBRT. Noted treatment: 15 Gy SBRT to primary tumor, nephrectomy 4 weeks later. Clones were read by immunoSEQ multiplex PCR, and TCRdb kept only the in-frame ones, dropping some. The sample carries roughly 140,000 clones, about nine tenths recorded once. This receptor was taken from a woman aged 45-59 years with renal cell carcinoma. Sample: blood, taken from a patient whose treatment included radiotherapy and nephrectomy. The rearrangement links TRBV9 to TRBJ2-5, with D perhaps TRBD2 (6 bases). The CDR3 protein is CASTPGRGGQETQYF. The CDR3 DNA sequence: TGTGCCAGCACCCCCGGTCGGGGAGGCCAAGAGACCCAGTACTTC.